The 9 T cell receptor beta chains below come from one sample, sequenced in a study of memory CD4+ T cells and cytomegalovirus serostatus (dated by TCRdb to the late 2010s). Preparation of the library involved the immunoSEQ multiplex PCR assay. TCRdb mirrors the immuneACCESS table, restricted to in-frame sequences. Some clones are absent from its copies; in checked studies, under half trace to an unresolved V gene, and the reason for the others is unknown. Present in this sample are around 33,000 clones, around 74% of which were seen just once. The ten largest clones take up more than 0.5% of the sample. A FACSAria II was used to sort memory CD4+ T cells, defined as single viable CD3+CD4+CD8-CD45RO+ cells. The sequencing sample was made of memory CD4+ T cells from blood. Every receptor here comes from an adult in good health and CMV-seronegative. Some clones in this sample may be carry-over from other donors' samples.

The genes are TRBV6-6 and TRBJ1-1; 9 bases agree with TRBD1. This CDR3 is 14 amino acids long. The junction had 5 bases not matched to a gene; V was cut back by 4 bases and J by 5 bases. Germline CDR1 reads MNHNY; CDR2 reads SVGAGI (reference sequence). This chain's CDR3 is CASSSDRGVTEAFF. CDR3 nucleotide sequence: TGTGCCAGCAGTTCGGACAGGGGAGTAACTGAAGCTTTCTTT.

This clone was seen only a few times. CDR3 sequence reads: CASKPAPSGNTIYF. DNA of the CDR3: TGTGCCAGCAAACCCGCCCCTTCTGGAAACACCATATATTTT. The V gene is TRBV6-5, the J gene TRBJ1-3, with no clear D. The germline gives CDR1 MNHEY, CDR2 SVGAGI. V was trimmed by 7 bases and J by 1 base, leaving 11 bases between them. The length of the CDR3 is 14 residues.

This chain uses TRBV19 with TRBJ1-2; D is perhaps TRBD1 (6 bases). From germline, CDR1 is LNHDA and CDR2 SQIVND (reference sequence). There are 14 residues in the CDR3. V was pared by 7 bases and J by 2 bases, with 14 bases between. The CDR3: CASTPRGQNYGYTF. CDR3 coding DNA: TGTGCCAGTACCCCTCGGGGGCAGAACTATGGCTACACCTTC.

The V gene is TRBV19, the J gene TRBJ2-3; D gene uncertain. V was trimmed by 2 bases and J by 6 bases, leaving 9 bases between them. The CDR3 covers 13 residues. Per the germline V gene, CDR1 is LNHDA and CDR2 is SQIVND (reference sequence). CDR3 in amino acids: CASSIYEADTQYF. The CDR3 DNA sequence: TGTGCCAGTAGTATATACGAGGCGGATACGCAGTATTTT.

This clone was seen a few times. The rearrangement uses TRBV7-2 and TRBJ1-1; D unresolved. Germline values: CDR1 SGHTA, CDR2 FQGNSA. The CDR3 runs to 13 residues. V lost 1 base and J 1 base, leaving 4 bases between the germline ends. The CDR3 loop reads CASSLVGNTEAFF. CDR3 DNA sequence: TGTGCCAGCAGCTTAGTGGGGAACACTGAAGCTTTCTTT.

The chain links TRBV30 to TRBJ1-5; D perhaps matches TRBD1 (5 bases). The CDR3 is 13 amino acids. Germline CDR1 reads GTSNPN; CDR2 reads SVGIG (reference sequence). The germline V and J ends were trimmed by 0 bases and 5 bases, with 8 bases remaining between them. CDR3 in amino acids: CAWSVGTDQPQHF. The DNA for the CDR3 is TGTGCCTGGAGTGTAGGGACGGATCAGCCCCAGCATTTT.

The chain couples TRBV11-2 to TRBJ1-2; D ambiguous. The CDR3 sequence is 12 residues long. The germline V gene encodes CDR1 SGHAT and CDR2 FQNNGV. V lost 1 base and J 4 bases, leaving 4 bases between the germline ends. Here the CDR3 DNA reads TGTGCCAGCAGCTTAGGCGGCTATGGCTACACCTTC. It is translated as CASSLGGYGYTF.

The chain carries TRBV28 and TRBJ2-1, with 14 bases fitting TRBD2. The V gene's germline CDR1 is MDHEN and CDR2 SYDVKM. V lost 4 bases, J lost 8 bases, and 4 bases stayed unmatched. The CDR3 loop spans 15 amino acids. The CDR3 spells CASSSGLAGGYEQFF. The CDR3 DNA sequence: TGTGCCAGCAGTTCTGGACTAGCGGGGGGTTATGAGCAGTTCTTC.

J is TRBJ1-5 and V is TRBV7-4, with a tentative D call TRBD1 (6 bases). V dropped 5 bases and J dropped 7 bases, with 24 bases sitting between them. This CDR3 comprises 17 residues. Germline-derived CDR1 and CDR2 are SGHVT and SQSDAQ. The CDR3 reads CASSQWSGGGGTQPQHF. As DNA, the CDR3 is TGTGCCAGCAGCCAATGGAGCGGGGGAGGGGGAACGCAGCCCCAGCATTTT. Variable domain in full (rest from reference TRBV7-4 and TRBJ1-5): GAGVSQSPRYKVAKRGRDVALRCDSISGHVTLYWYRQTLGQGSEVLTYSQSDAQRDKSGRPSGRFSAERPERSVSTLKIQRTEQGDSAVYLCASSQWSGGGGTQPQHFGDGTRLSIL.